This entry concerns a single T cell receptor beta chain. Germline CDR1 reads GTSNPN; CDR2 reads SVGIG (reference sequence). V gave up 1 base and J gave up 0 bases, with 6 bases separating them. The CDR3 runs 13 residues. Sequencing was performed with immunoSEQ multiplex PCR; in TCRdb, only in-frame clones are kept and a portion is missing. The sample lists under 250,000 clones, roughly four fifths occurring once. This sample was included in a study of blood T cell repertoires in COVID-19. The clonotype was recovered from a woman in her fifties or sixties with acute or convalescent COVID-19. The chain is built from TRBV30 and TRBJ1-1; no reliable D call. The sequenced sample was peripheral blood. The CDR3 DNA reads TGTGCCTGGAGTGGTCGGGTGAACACTGAAGCTTTCTTT. As protein: CAWSGRVNTEAFF.